These 24 T cell receptor beta chains originate from one sample sequenced in a study of cytomegalovirus exposure and HLA in healthy donors. PCR primers comprised 60 Vbeta and 13 Jbeta primers. TCRdb's table, derived via immunoSEQ multiplex PCR, lists solely in-frame clones and lacks some. The sample carries some 150,000 clones, about 85% recorded once. Sequenced sample: PBMCs. The receptor set was obtained from a woman in her fifties or sixties in good health and CMV-seropositive.

The V gene is TRBV7-9, the J gene TRBJ1-2; D is unresolved. Germline CDR1 SEHNR, CDR2 FQNEAQ (reference sequence). The CDR3 extends over 15 amino acids. V was clipped by 5 bases and J by 4 bases, with 17 bases between them. This CDR3 is CASSQRGHNGYGYTF. In DNA, the CDR3 is TGTGCCAGCAGCCAAAGAGGGCACAACGGCTATGGCTACACCTTC.

In the case of this clone: In this CDR3 the conserved last residue, phenylalanine or tryptophan, is missing, so a read error is likely. Because the CDR3's place on the DNA is in doubt, the DNA is left out and the CDR3 is given as listed by TCRdb. The J gene is TRBJ2-3, the V gene TRBV6-4; TRBD2 was called by the table and not checked on the DNA. In germline, CDR1 is MRHNA, CDR2 SNTAGT. The CDR3 region is 9 residues in length, termini included. CDR3 sequence reads: CASSDSGGL.

The chain links TRBV11-3 to TRBJ2-7, with a possible D match to TRBD1 (5 bases). The ends were cut back, 0 bases at V and 5 bases at J, with 17 bases in the middle. CDR1 and CDR2 (germline): SGHNT, YENEEA. The length of the CDR3 is 16 residues. CDR3 protein: CASSLESPPGPHEQYF. The CDR3 DNA follows: TGTGCCAGCAGCTTAGAATCGCCGCCAGGGCCCCACGAGCAGTACTTC. The entire variable domain, with the rest obtained from reference TRBV11-3 and TRBJ2-7, is as follows: EAGVVQSPRYKIIEKKQPVAFWCNPISGHNTLYWYLQNLGQGPELLIRYENEEAVDDSQLPKDRFSAERLKGVDSTLKIQPAELGDSAVYLCASSLESPPGPHEQYFGPGTRLTVT.

The CDR3 spells CASSLGDRGHYTGELFF. The CDR3 coding sequence is TGTGCCAGCAGCCTCGGGGACAGGGGGCACTACACCGGGGAGCTGTTTTTT. The chain recombines TRBV5-5 with TRBJ2-2, with 12 bases fitting TRBD1. This CDR3 comprises 17 residues. Germline V gene lookup returns CDR1 SGHKS and CDR2 YYEKEE (reference sequence). V shed 4 bases, J shed 3 bases, and the junction held 7 bases outside the gene matches.

The chain links TRBV6-5 to TRBJ1-2, with 9 bases matching TRBD1. Germline V gene data show CDR1 as MNHEY and CDR2 as SVGAGI. The CDR3 contains 14 residues. With 2 bases clipped from V and 7 bases from J, the junction kept 5 bases outside the gene matches. CDR3 sequence reads: CASSYTDRGSGYTF. Here the CDR3 DNA reads TGTGCCAGCAGTTACACGGACAGGGGTAGTGGCTACACCTTC.

This chain links TRBV5-1 with TRBJ2-1; the match to TRBD1 covers 7 bases. The V segment lost 3 bases and the J segment 0 bases; nucleotides outside the gene matches: 3. The length of the CDR3 is 15 residues. Germline V CDR1 and CDR2: SGHRS, YFSETQ. CDR3 residues: CASSSRQGSYNEQFF. In nucleotides, the CDR3 is TGCGCCAGCAGCTCCCGACAGGGCTCCTACAATGAGCAGTTCTTC.

The chain has TRBV4-2 and TRBJ1-5, with D maybe TRBD1 (6 bases). V dropped 7 bases and J dropped 2 bases, with 15 bases sitting between them. Looked up from germline, CDR1 is LGHNA and CDR2 is YNFKEQ. CDR3 length equals 15 residues. The CDR3 sequence: CASTPGDGGNQPQHF. The CDR3 DNA sequence: TGTGCCAGCACCCCAGGGGATGGAGGCAATCAGCCCCAGCATTTT.

The J gene is TRBJ1-2, the V gene TRBV11-2; 7 bases are a match to TRBD1. With 5 bases clipped from V and 1 base from J, the junction kept 1 base outside the gene matches. Germline V gene data show CDR1 as SGHAT and CDR2 as FQNNGV. This CDR3 comprises 13 residues. The CDR3 DNA follows: TGTGCCAGCAGCCGACAGGGTAACTATGGCTACACCTTC. Protein: CASSRQGNYGYTF.

This chain joins TRBV19 and TRBJ2-5, with D possibly TRBD2 on 9 matching bases. The CDR3 length is 17 residues. With 5 bases removed from V and 2 bases from J, the gap between germline ends came to 21 bases. CDR1 is LNHDA and CDR2 is SQIVND in the germline V gene (reference sequence). The CDR3 reads CASSPGGSGRIQETQYF. The DNA of the CDR3 is TGTGCCAGTAGTCCAGGGGGCAGCGGGAGGATTCAAGAGACCCAGTACTTC.

The V and J genes are TRBV7-3 and TRBJ2-1, with 8 bases aligning to TRBD2. There are 17 residues in the CDR3. V dropped 0 bases and J dropped 6; count of bases not matched to a gene: 10. Germline CDR1 SGHTA, CDR2 FQGTGA. The CDR3 loop reads CASSLTRPAGGSNEQFF. The CDR3 DNA reads TGTGCCAGCAGCTTAACTCGTCCCGCGGGGGGCTCCAATGAGCAGTTCTTC. Based on the CDR3 plus reference TRBV7-3 and TRBJ2-1, the full variable domain is GAGVSQTPSNKVTEKGKYVELRCDPISGHTALYWYRQSLGQGPEFLIYFQGTGAADDSGLPNDRFFAVRPEGSVSTLKIQRTERGDSAVYLCASSLTRPAGGSNEQFFGPGTRLTVL.

The V call is TRBV5-4, the J call TRBJ2-5; 10 positions match TRBD2. The CDR3 is 15 residues long. J lost 5 bases, V lost 4 bases, and 8 bases had no gene match. In germline, CDR1 is SGHNT, CDR2 YYREEE (reference sequence). CDR3 residues: CASSPGSGGWETQYF. In DNA, the CDR3 is TGTGCCAGCAGCCCGGGTAGCGGGGGGTGGGAGACCCAGTACTTC.

The chain employs TRBV4-2 and TRBJ1-2; D may be TRBD1 (5 bases). This CDR3 has 16 residues. The germline gives CDR1 LGHNA, CDR2 YNFKEQ. V lost 1 base, J lost 7 bases, and 19 bases lay in between. Here the CDR3 reads CASSQAAQTEVFGYTF. CDR3 coding DNA: TGTGCCAGCAGCCAAGCAGCTCAGACAGAGGTATTTGGCTACACCTTC.

The chain recombines TRBV27 with TRBJ2-5; possible D gene TRBD1, 5 bases. Looked up from germline, CDR1 is MNHEY and CDR2 is SMNVEV (reference sequence). V lost 6 bases, J lost 5 bases, and 13 bases lay in between. This CDR3 is built from 13 residues. The CDR3 loop is CASRYLGAETQYF. The CDR3 DNA is TGTGCCAGCAGATATCTAGGGGCGGAGACCCAGTACTTC.

The chain joins TRBV30 to TRBJ1-3, with D possibly TRBD1 on 5 matching bases. CDR3 length equals 15 residues. Trimming removed 5 bases at V and 4 bases at J, with 18 bases between. The V gene's germline CDR1 is GTSNPN and CDR2 SVGIG (reference sequence). The CDR3 region is CAWGRGGDRGNTIYF. CDR3 nucleotide sequence: TGTGCCTGGGGACGGGGGGGGGATCGAGGAAACACCATATATTTT.

The gene calls are TRBV6-5 and TRBJ2-6, with D unresolved. The V and J ends lost 5 bases and 0 bases respectively, with 8 bases between them. Germline assignment: CDR1 MNHEY and CDR2 SVGAGI. The CDR3 loop spans 15 amino acids. The CDR3 region has the DNA TGTGCCAGCAGTCCCGAGTTCTCTGGGGCCAACGTCCTGACTTTC. Translation: CASSPEFSGANVLTF.

CDR3 loop: CASSPDSGEQYF. CDR3 bases: TGTGCCAGCAGCCCCGACTCGGGAGAGCAGTACTTC. This sequence joins TRBV16 and TRBJ2-7, with a tentative D call TRBD2 (5 bases). V shed 4 bases and J shed 7 bases, with 11 bases lying between them. Germline lookup yields CDR1 KGHSY and CDR2 FQNENV. The CDR3 contains 12 residues.

Comments on this clone: Germline and junction disagree at one end, which may indicate a read error. The chain combines TRBV19 with TRBJ1-4; TRBD1 agrees at 7 bases. The CDR3 spans 15 residues. In germline, CDR1 is LNHDA, CDR2 SQIVND (reference sequence). The CDR3 bases are TGTGCCAGCAGTACAACAGGGGTCCCTAATGAAAAACTGTTTTTT. Amino acid sequence: CASSTTGVPNEKLFF.

This sequence joins TRBV28 and TRBJ1-1, with 8 bases fitting TRBD1. The CDR3 covers 19 residues. The germline gives CDR1 MDHEN, CDR2 SYDVKM. V gave up 5 bases and J gave up 5 bases; unmatched junction bases: 22. The CDR3: CASSTYKILDRVRRTEAFF. The CDR3 DNA reads TGTGCCAGCAGTACTTATAAGATCCTGGACAGGGTGAGGAGGACTGAAGCTTTCTTT. The full variable domain, with the rest looked up from reference TRBV28 and TRBJ1-1, is DVKVTQSSRYLVKRTGEKVFLECVQDMDHENMFWYRQDPGLGLRLIYFSYDVKMKEKGDIPEGYSVSREKKERFSLILESASTNQTSMYLCASSTYKILDRVRRTEAFFGQGTRLTVV.

Comment on this clone: Other DNA sequences in this sample translate to the same CDR3. The V call is TRBV19, the J call TRBJ2-5, with D possibly TRBD2 on 6 matching bases. Trimming removed 3 bases at V and 5 bases at J, with 19 bases between. This CDR3 comprises 16 residues. Germline CDR1 and CDR2: LNHDA and SQIVND (reference sequence). The CDR3 loop is CASSIGSGGAIETQYF. CDR3 bases: TGTGCCAGTAGTATCGGTAGCGGAGGGGCTATCGAGACCCAGTACTTC. The variable domain in full, completed from reference TRBV19 and TRBJ2-5, reads DGGITQSPKYLFRKEGQNVTLSCEQNLNHDAMYWYRQDPGQGLRLIYYSQIVNDFQKGDIAEGYSVSREKKESFPLTVTSAQKNPTAFYLCASSIGSGGAIETQYFGPGTRLLVL.

J is TRBJ1-6 and V is TRBV9, with TRBD1 matching over 11 bases. Germline V CDR1 and CDR2: SGDLS, YYNGEE. The ends lost 0 bases at V and 5 bases at J; junction bases unmatched: 1. The CDR3 is 16 residues long. The CDR3 nucleotides are TGTGCCAGCAGCGTAGGGACAGGGGGCCATAATTCACCCCTCCACTTT. Protein: CASSVGTGGHNSPLHF. Full variable domain (missing parts from reference TRBV9 and TRBJ1-6): DSGVTQTPKHLITATGQRVTLRCSPRSGDLSVYWYQQSLDQGLQFLIQYYNGEERAKGNILERFSAQQFPDLHSELNLSSLELGDSALYFCASSVGTGGHNSPLHFGNGTRLTVT.

CDR3: CASSPSSEQYF. The CDR3 region has the DNA TGTGCCAGCAGCCCGTCTAGCGAGCAGTACTTC. V and J are TRBV7-8 and TRBJ2-7; no definite D call. The V and J ends lost 5 bases and 6 bases respectively, with 8 bases between them. This CDR3 is 11 amino acids long. Looked up from germline, CDR1 is SGHVS and CDR2 is FQNEAQ.

The chain recombines TRBV5-1 with TRBJ2-7, with 7 bases fitting TRBD2. The length of the CDR3 is 15 residues. Germline V gene sequence: CDR1 SGHRS, CDR2 YFSETQ. The ends lost 4 bases at V and 5 bases at J; junction bases unmatched: 12. CDR3 region: CASSLLGGSLHEQYF. In nucleotides, the CDR3 is TGCGCCAGCAGCCTTCTGGGGGGGAGTCTTCACGAGCAGTACTTC.

The gene calls are TRBV25-1 and TRBJ2-2; 7 positions agree with TRBD1. Germline CDR1 is MGHDK and CDR2 is SYGVNS. V lost 7 bases to trimming and J lost 0 bases; unmatched junction nucleotides: 2. The CDR3 totals 14 residues. CDR3 bases: TGTGCCAGCAATGGACAGGCGAACACCGGGGAGCTGTTTTTT. Translation gives CASNGQANTGELFF.

The rearrangement joins TRBV29-1 to TRBJ2-3; 10 positions agree with TRBD2. V trimming: 6 bases; J trimming: 1 base; junction bases outside the gene matches: 4. Germline CDR1 reads SQVTM; CDR2 reads ANQGSEA. The CDR3 loop spans 14 amino acids. The CDR3, as DNA: TGCAGCGTAGCCGGGACTAGCGGCACAGATACGCAGTATTTT. It encodes CSVAGTSGTDTQYF.